This is a list of T cell receptor beta chains from one sample in a study of blood T cell repertoires in COVID-19. TCRdb's table, derived via immunoSEQ multiplex PCR, lists solely in-frame clones and lacks some. The data hold over 150,000 clones, with roughly 89% observed a single time. Sequencing input: peripheral blood. These receptors came from a woman aged 70-85 years with COVID-19, enrolled during active disease. The CDR3 runs from the conserved cysteine through the conserved F or W. D genes are given only for firm matches. Clone size is given for some rows only: seen once, a few or many times, or a class if the clone is expanded.

clone_size: -; v_call: TRBV11-3; d_call: TRBD1; j_call: TRBJ1-1; cdr3_aa: CASSLYGTGGMNTEAFF; cdr3_nt: TGTGCCAGCAGCCTTTACGGGACAGGGGGAATGAACACTGAAGCTTTCTTT
clone_size: -; v_call: TRBV3-1/TRBV3-2; d_call: -; j_call: TRBJ1-3; cdr3_aa: CASSHPPAGRNTIYF; cdr3_nt: TGTGCCAGCAGCCACCCCCCGGCAGGGAGAAACACCATATATTTT
clone_size: -; v_call: TRBV5-6; d_call: -; j_call: TRBJ1-6; cdr3_aa: CASKMTARIDSPLHF; cdr3_nt: TGTGCCAGCAAGATGACAGCCCGCATTGATTCACCCCTCCACTTT
clone_size: -; v_call: TRBV6-4; d_call: -; j_call: TRBJ2-6; cdr3_aa: CAVLSGANVLTF; cdr3_nt: TGTGCCGTTCTATCTGGGGCCAACGTCCTGACTTTC
clone_size: once; v_call: TRBV6-2/TRBV6-3; d_call: TRBD2; j_call: TRBJ2-2; cdr3_aa: CASSWTSGPNTGELFF; cdr3_nt: TGTGCCAGCAGTTGGACTAGCGGCCCGAACACCGGGGAGCTGTTTTTT
clone_size: -; v_call: TRBV5-1; d_call: -; j_call: TRBJ1-1; cdr3_aa: CASSWEGTEAFF; cdr3_nt: TGCGCCAGCAGCTGGGAGGGTACTGAAGCTTTCTTT
clone_size: -; v_call: TRBV3-1/TRBV3-2; d_call: TRBD2; j_call: TRBJ2-7; cdr3_aa: CASSPLAGTGEQYF; cdr3_nt: TGTGCCAGCAGCCCGCTAGCGGGAACGGGCGAGCAGTACTTC
clone_size: once; v_call: TRBV7-2; d_call: -; j_call: TRBJ1-5; cdr3_aa: CASSLYRDDQPQHF; cdr3_nt: TGTGCCAGCAGCTTATACAGGGATGATCAGCCCCAGCATTTT
clone_size: once; v_call: TRBV4-3; d_call: TRBD1; j_call: TRBJ2-7; cdr3_aa: CASSQDRTGQEQYF; cdr3_nt: TGCGCCAGCAGCCAAGATCGGACAGGGCAAGAGCAGTACTTC
clone_size: few; v_call: TRBV30; d_call: -; j_call: TRBJ2-7; cdr3_aa: CAWSGNYEQYF; cdr3_nt: TGTGCCTGGAGTGGTAACTACGAGCAGTACTTC
clone_size: -; v_call: TRBV19; d_call: TRBD1; j_call: TRBJ1-6; cdr3_aa: CASNLGQGSSYNSPLHF; cdr3_nt: TGTGCCAGTAACCTGGGACAGGGCAGCTCCTATAATTCACCCCTCCACTTT
clone_size: -; v_call: TRBV4-2; d_call: -; j_call: TRBJ2-7; cdr3_aa: CASSQDPTAGSSYEQYF; cdr3_nt: TGTGCCAGCAGCCAAGACCCCACAGCGGGCTCCTCCTACGAGCAGTACTTC
clone_size: -; v_call: TRBV2; d_call: -; j_call: TRBJ2-4; cdr3_aa: CASSLDYKNIQYF; cdr3_nt: TGTGCCAGCAGTCTAGACTACAAAAACATTCAGTACTTC
clone_size: -; v_call: TRBV5-1; d_call: -; j_call: TRBJ1-4; cdr3_aa: CASSLSVQAKLFF; cdr3_nt: TGCGCCAGCAGCTTGAGTGTACAGGCAAAACTGTTTTTT
clone_size: -; v_call: TRBV18; d_call: -; j_call: TRBJ1-1; cdr3_aa: CASSQGQLPVTEAFF; cdr3_nt: TGTGCCAGCTCCCAAGGACAGCTTCCAGTCACTGAAGCTTTCTTT
clone_size: -; v_call: TRBV5-1; d_call: TRBD1; j_call: TRBJ2-2; cdr3_aa: CASSLTGDRELFF; cdr3_nt: TGCGCCAGCAGCTTGACAGGGGACCGGGAGCTGTTTTTT
clone_size: -; v_call: TRBV5-5; d_call: TRBD2; j_call: TRBJ2-5; cdr3_aa: CASSLAFGTSGREETQYF; cdr3_nt: TGTGCCAGCAGCTTGGCCTTTGGGACTAGCGGGAGGGAAGAGACCCAGTACTTC
clone_size: -; v_call: TRBV19; d_call: TRBD2; j_call: TRBJ2-5; cdr3_aa: CASSMGGKETQYF; cdr3_nt: TGTGCCAGTAGTATGGGGGGGAAAGAGACCCAGTACTTC
clone_size: -; v_call: TRBV11-3; d_call: -; j_call: TRBJ2-2; cdr3_aa: CASSSGGGAGNTGELFF; cdr3_nt: TGTGCCAGCAGCTCTGGAGGAGGGGCCGGTAACACCGGGGAGCTGTTTTTT
clone_size: -; v_call: TRBV10-3; d_call: -; j_call: TRBJ1-6; cdr3_aa: CAISDTSDFNSPLHF; cdr3_nt: TGTGCCATCAGTGACACAAGCGATTTTAATTCACCCCTCCACTTT
clone_size: -; v_call: TRBV4-1; d_call: TRBD1; j_call: TRBJ2-7; cdr3_aa: CASSHPSGQKTYEQYF; cdr3_nt: TGCGCCAGCAGCCACCCGTCGGGACAGAAAACCTACGAGCAGTACTTC
clone_size: -; v_call: TRBV15; d_call: -; j_call: TRBJ1-5; cdr3_aa: CATSRDRGNQPQHF; cdr3_nt: TGTGCCACCAGCAGAGATCGGGGAAATCAGCCCCAGCATTTT
clone_size: -; v_call: TRBV4-1; d_call: -; j_call: TRBJ2-7; cdr3_aa: CASSQDVAGDVLIYEQYF; cdr3_nt: TGCGCCAGCAGCCAAGATGTGGCAGGCGACGTACTCATCTACGAGCAGTACTTC
clone_size: once; v_call: TRBV15; d_call: -; j_call: TRBJ2-5; cdr3_aa: CATSRDRDSQETQYF; cdr3_nt: TGTGCCACCAGCAGAGATCGCGACTCTCAAGAGACCCAGTACTTC
clone_size: -; v_call: TRBV5-1; d_call: -; j_call: TRBJ2-5; cdr3_aa: CASSFFGSGNQETQYF; cdr3_nt: TGCGCCAGCAGCTTTTTTGGTAGCGGTAACCAAGAGACCCAGTACTTC
clone_size: -; v_call: TRBV10-3; d_call: -; j_call: TRBJ2-3; cdr3_aa: CAISREGQYTDTQYF; cdr3_nt: TGTGCCATCAGTAGAGAAGGACAGTACACAGATACGCAGTATTTT
clone_size: -; v_call: TRBV6-1; d_call: -; j_call: TRBJ1-4; cdr3_aa: CASSERQANEKLFF; cdr3_nt: TGTGCCAGCAGTGAAAGGCAGGCTAATGAAAAACTGTTTTTT
clone_size: -; v_call: TRBV3-1/TRBV3-2; d_call: -; j_call: TRBJ2-1; cdr3_aa: CASSQSGVVEQFF; cdr3_nt: TGTGCCAGCAGCCAATCGGGAGTGGTTGAGCAGTTCTTC
clone_size: -; v_call: TRBV10-3; d_call: TRBD2; j_call: TRBJ2-5; cdr3_aa: CAITAGGSETQYF; cdr3_nt: TGTGCCATCACTGCGGGAGGTTCGGAGACCCAGTACTTC
clone_size: -; v_call: TRBV5-1; d_call: -; j_call: TRBJ2-7; cdr3_aa: CASSLEQAYSYEQYF; cdr3_nt: TGCGCCAGCAGCTTAGAACAGGCTTACTCCTACGAGCAGTACTTC
clone_size: -; v_call: TRBV19; d_call: TRBD1; j_call: TRBJ1-6; cdr3_aa: CASRQGADNSPLHF; cdr3_nt: TGTGCCAGTAGGCAGGGGGCCGATAATTCACCCCTCCACTTT
clone_size: -; v_call: TRBV24-1; d_call: TRBD1; j_call: TRBJ2-5; cdr3_aa: CATSDTTGANQETQYF; cdr3_nt: TGTGCCACCAGTGACACGACAGGGGCCAACCAAGAGACCCAGTACTTC
clone_size: -; v_call: TRBV6-1; d_call: TRBD2; j_call: TRBJ2-1; cdr3_aa: CASSDSGSSYNEQFF; cdr3_nt: TGTGCCAGCAGTGATAGCGGGAGCTCCTACAATGAGCAGTTCTTC
clone_size: -; v_call: TRBV7-9; d_call: -; j_call: TRBJ2-7; cdr3_aa: CASSLVAHSLSF; cdr3_nt: TGTGCCAGCAGCTTAGTCGCTCACAGTCTTTCCTTC
clone_size: -; v_call: TRBV10-3; d_call: -; j_call: TRBJ2-5; cdr3_aa: CAIHGGVQETQYF; cdr3_nt: TGTGCCATCCACGGCGGGGTACAAGAGACCCAGTACTTC
clone_size: -; v_call: TRBV4-2; d_call: -; j_call: TRBJ2-1; cdr3_aa: CASSQAGNEQFF; cdr3_nt: TGTGCCAGCAGCCAAGCAGGGAATGAGCAGTTCTTC
clone_size: -; v_call: TRBV5-1; d_call: TRBD2; j_call: TRBJ2-1; cdr3_aa: CASSKTSGSYNEQFF; cdr3_nt: TGCGCCAGCAGCAAAACTAGCGGTTCCTACAATGAGCAGTTCTTC
clone_size: -; v_call: TRBV9; d_call: TRBD1; j_call: TRBJ2-1; cdr3_aa: CASSGGQGWSYNEQFF; cdr3_nt: TGTGCCAGCAGCGGGGGACAGGGTTGGTCCTACAATGAGCAGTTCTTC
clone_size: -; v_call: TRBV9; d_call: -; j_call: TRBJ1-1; cdr3_aa: CASSEGGHFNTEAFF; cdr3_nt: TGTGCCAGCAGCGAAGGGGGACACTTCAACACTGAAGCTTTCTTT
clone_size: -; v_call: TRBV5-1; d_call: -; j_call: TRBJ2-1; cdr3_aa: CASSYDLTSSEQFF; cdr3_nt: TGCGCCAGCAGCTACGATTTGACTAGTTCTGAGCAGTTCTTC
clone_size: -; v_call: TRBV5-1; d_call: TRBD1; j_call: TRBJ2-5; cdr3_aa: CASSWGDRDGETQYF; cdr3_nt: TGCGCCAGCAGCTGGGGGGACAGGGACGGTGAGACCCAGTACTTC
clone_size: -; v_call: TRBV27; d_call: -; j_call: TRBJ1-2; cdr3_aa: CASSLTGVYGYTF; cdr3_nt: TGTGCCAGCAGTTTAACCGGGGTCTATGGCTACACCTTC
clone_size: -; v_call: TRBV6-6; d_call: -; j_call: TRBJ1-5; cdr3_aa: CASRTTRGNQPQHF; cdr3_nt: TGTGCCAGCAGAACAACTCGGGGCAATCAGCCCCAGCATTTT
clone_size: -; v_call: TRBV4-1; d_call: -; j_call: TRBJ2-1; cdr3_aa: CASSQDRDSGSYNEQFF; cdr3_nt: TGCGCCAGCAGCCAAGATCGTGATAGCGGCTCCTACAATGAGCAGTTCTTC
clone_size: -; v_call: TRBV18; d_call: TRBD1; j_call: TRBJ1-1; cdr3_aa: CASSQGQGYTEAFF; cdr3_nt: TGTGCCAGCTCACAGGGACAGGGTTACACTGAAGCTTTCTTT
clone_size: -; v_call: TRBV30; d_call: TRBD2; j_call: TRBJ2-4; cdr3_aa: CAWTSRGGLADIQYF; cdr3_nt: TGTGCCTGGACTTCACGGGGGGGGCTAGCGGACATTCAGTACTTC
clone_size: -; v_call: TRBV10-2; d_call: TRBD1; j_call: TRBJ2-6; cdr3_aa: CASSGAGGFGANVLTF; cdr3_nt: TGCGCCAGCAGTGGGGCAGGGGGTTTCGGGGCCAACGTCCTGACTTTC
clone_size: -; v_call: TRBV28; d_call: TRBD1; j_call: TRBJ1-1; cdr3_aa: CASRPYDRDTEAFF; cdr3_nt: TGTGCCAGCAGACCGTACGACAGGGACACTGAAGCTTTCTTT
clone_size: -; v_call: TRBV10-3; d_call: TRBD2; j_call: TRBJ2-1; cdr3_aa: CAISGLADDNEQFF; cdr3_nt: TGTGCCATCAGTGGACTAGCGGACGACAATGAGCAGTTCTTC
clone_size: -; v_call: TRBV27; d_call: TRBD1; j_call: TRBJ2-7; cdr3_aa: CASSLTGAPYEQYF; cdr3_nt: TGTGCCAGCAGCCTGACAGGGGCCCCCTACGAGCAGTACTTC
clone_size: -; v_call: TRBV5-4; d_call: -; j_call: TRBJ2-3; cdr3_aa: CASSLQRASTDTQYF; cdr3_nt: TGTGCCAGCAGCTTACAGCGGGCTAGCACAGATACGCAGTATTTT
clone_size: -; v_call: TRBV19; d_call: TRBD1; j_call: TRBJ2-1; cdr3_aa: CASMRRQGAHNEQFF; cdr3_nt: TGTGCCAGTATGAGGAGACAGGGGGCCCACAATGAGCAGTTCTTC
clone_size: -; v_call: TRBV11-3; d_call: -; j_call: TRBJ2-7; cdr3_aa: CASSLDQYEQYF; cdr3_nt: TGTGCCAGCAGCTTAGATCAGTACGAGCAGTACTTC
clone_size: -; v_call: TRBV11-3; d_call: TRBD1; j_call: TRBJ2-7; cdr3_aa: CASSQQGRYEQYF; cdr3_nt: TGTGCCAGCAGCCAACAGGGGCGATACGAGCAGTACTTC
clone_size: -; v_call: TRBV11-2; d_call: TRBD1; j_call: TRBJ1-1; cdr3_aa: CASSKGQGNTEAFF; cdr3_nt: TGTGCCAGCAGCAAGGGACAGGGGAACACTGAAGCTTTCTTT
clone_size: -; v_call: TRBV29-1; d_call: -; j_call: TRBJ2-2; cdr3_aa: CSAYRNTGELFF; cdr3_nt: TGCAGCGCCTACCGTAACACCGGGGAGCTGTTTTTT
clone_size: -; v_call: TRBV18; d_call: TRBD1; j_call: TRBJ2-2; cdr3_aa: CASSPSGTVTGELFF; cdr3_nt: TGTGCCAGCTCACCTTCAGGGACAGTTACCGGGGAGCTGTTTTTT
clone_size: once; v_call: TRBV11-1; d_call: -; j_call: TRBJ2-7; cdr3_aa: CASNPVIAVYEQYF; cdr3_nt: TGTGCCAGCAACCCAGTGATAGCGGTCTACGAGCAGTACTTC
clone_size: -; v_call: TRBV5-4; d_call: -; j_call: TRBJ1-1; cdr3_aa: CASSLVSSWHTEAFF; cdr3_nt: TGTGCCAGCAGCTTGGTTAGCAGTTGGCACACTGAAGCTTTCTTT
clone_size: -; v_call: TRBV11-3; d_call: -; j_call: TRBJ2-5; cdr3_aa: CASSLGAGQVGETQYF; cdr3_nt: TGTGCCAGCAGCTTAGGGGCTGGGCAGGTAGGAGAGACCCAGTACTTC